The table lists the clone carrying this TCR beta chain with a few counts. From germline, CDR1 is SGHRS and CDR2 YFSETQ. V was clipped by 4 bases and J by 1 base, with 9 bases between them. There are 15 residues in the CDR3. A second PCR, run for roughly 7 to 12 cycles, used a sample-barcoded 5' primer plus a J-beta primer mix. From each sample, at least 2.5 million paired-end reads containing CDR3 were obtained. TCRdb re-derived calls from the 5' RACE reads in MiXCR, one entry per CDR3 protein. Of 600,000 to 800,000 distinct CDR3 sequences in the sample, around 52% were seen once. The data originate from a study of blood T cells in healthy people across ages. Study-wide background: The template switching approach captured approximately one barcoded beta molecule for every two T cells.

The V call is TRBV5-1, the J call TRBJ2-6; unclear D gene. What was sequenced was blood. The sequence was obtained from a woman aged 80 or over in good health. The CDR3: CASSPTVSGANVLTF. Written as DNA, the CDR3 is TGCGCCAGCAGCCCAACGGTTTCTGGGGCCAACGTCCTGACTTTC.